This TCR beta chain was identified in a study of CD8+CD57+ T cells in acquired aplastic anemia. Before being chosen for sequencing, patients had shown CD8+CD57+ cell expansion by flow cytometry. TCR beta VDJ and CDR3 profiling used genomic DNA as template. TCRdb reprocessed the reads via MiXCR and lists one record per CDR3 protein. The table has approximately 200,000 distinct CDR3 sequences, roughly 45% seen once. The V gene end was trimmed by 7 bases and the J gene end by 3 bases; junction bases not matched to a gene: 7. The CDR3 runs to 14 residues. Germline V lookup: CDR1 LNHDA, CDR2 SQIVND (reference sequence).

The J gene is TRBJ2-7, the V gene TRBV19, with 9 bases aligning to TRBD1. The origin of this receptor is a human donor with aplastic anemia. Material for sequencing was sorted CD4+, CD8+, or CD8+CD57+ T cells (not recorded which) from PBMCs. The CDR3 region has the DNA TGTGCCAGTAAGGTTGCGACAGGGGGCTACGAGCAGTACTTC. Translation gives CASKVATGGYEQYF.